This entry lists 6 T cell receptor beta chains sequenced from one sample in a study of blood T cell repertoires in COVID-19. This table comes from immunoSEQ multiplex PCR, and its TCRdb copy is limited to in-frame clones, with some not included. The sample yields approximately 200,000 clones, approximately 83% seen once. Material: peripheral blood. All receptors derive from a human donor with active or convalescent COVID-19. The donor label of this sample is uncertain.

The V gene is TRBV5-1, the J gene TRBJ2-7; D is perhaps TRBD2 (6 bases). V was trimmed by 5 bases and J by 3 bases, leaving 18 bases between them. Germline CDR1 and CDR2: SGHRS and YFSETQ. The CDR3 covers 15 residues. The CDR3 DNA is TGCGCCAGCAGTCCTTTAGCGGAATTTAACTACGAGCAGTACTTC. It is translated as CASSPLAEFNYEQYF.

This rearrangement joins TRBV6-5 to TRBJ1-3; D is possibly TRBD1 (6 bases). The germline V gene has CDR1 MNHEY and CDR2 SVGAGI. The CDR3 is 14 residues long. With 4 bases removed from V and 3 bases from J, the gap between germline ends came to 10 bases. As DNA, the CDR3 is TGTGCCAGCAGTTCGAGGGGGTATGGAAACACCATATATTTT. It translates to CASSSRGYGNTIYF.

This chain links TRBV9 with TRBJ2-7, with D maybe TRBD2 (5 bases). Germline V gives CDR1 SGDLS, CDR2 YYNGEE. The V gene lost 0 bases and the J gene lost 7 bases, with 11 bases spanning the gap. This CDR3 is 13 amino acids long. CDR3 nucleotides: TGTGCCAGCAGCGTAGTTCCCGGCGGGGAGCAGTACTTC. Encoded protein: CASSVVPGGEQYF.

CDR3 in DNA: TGTGCCAGCTCACCCGGGACTACTAACAATGAGCAGTTCTTC. Its translation: CASSPGTTNNEQFF. The chain links TRBV18 to TRBJ2-1; 7 nucleotides agree with TRBD2. V was clipped by 3 bases and J by 5 bases; unmatched bases: 4. CDR1 is KGHSH, CDR2 LQKENI, per germline. The CDR3 is 14 amino acids.

As to this clone: Relative to the germline gene, one junction end is altered; a read error may explain this. The V gene is TRBV6-1, the J gene TRBJ2-1; 7 bases match TRBD1. The germline V gene encodes CDR1 MNHNS and CDR2 SASEGT. CDR3 size: 13 residues. The CDR3 is CASREGGSNEQFF. The CDR3 nucleotides read TGTGCCAGCAGGGAAGGGGGCTCCAATGAGCAGTTCTTC.

This chain joins TRBV7-9 and TRBJ2-7, with a weak D call TRBD2 (6 bases). V dropped 5 bases and J dropped 3 bases, with 14 bases sitting between them. CDR1 is SEHNR and CDR2 is FQNEAQ in the germline V gene (reference sequence). This CDR3 is 14 amino acids long. The CDR3, as DNA: TGTGCCAGCAGCCCTAGCGACAGTTTCTACGAGCAGTACTTC. Its protein product is CASSPSDSFYEQYF.